This T cell receptor (beta chain) was identified during a study of cytomegalovirus exposure and HLA in healthy donors. General study points: DRB1 showed the most TCR associations and HLA-C the fewest in a later analysis, as rates varied by HLA locus. Donors were assumed by presence/absence analyses to have roughly uniform sequencing depth. Associated with cytomegalovirus, according to the listing, were around 170 TCR beta chains.

Primers: 60 Vbeta forward and 13 Jbeta reverse. The repertoire was sequenced with immunoSEQ multiplex PCR; TCRdb's copy has only in-frame clones and lacks some. The table records roughly 130,000 clones, roughly two thirds of them present only once. Turning to this clone: Its antigen is still unknown.

Germline CDR1 is LNHDA and CDR2 is SQIVND (reference sequence). The germline V and J ends were trimmed by 9 bases and 1 base, with 19 bases remaining between them. This CDR3 spans 16 amino acids. This clonotype was sampled from a man younger than 45 in good health and CMV-seropositive. Sequencing was carried out using PBMCs. The genes are TRBV19 and TRBJ1-5; D ambiguous. CDR3 in amino acids: CASTPNAGGSNQPQHF. The CDR3 coding sequence is TGTGCCAGCACCCCGAACGCCGGAGGGAGCAATCAGCCCCAGCATTTT.